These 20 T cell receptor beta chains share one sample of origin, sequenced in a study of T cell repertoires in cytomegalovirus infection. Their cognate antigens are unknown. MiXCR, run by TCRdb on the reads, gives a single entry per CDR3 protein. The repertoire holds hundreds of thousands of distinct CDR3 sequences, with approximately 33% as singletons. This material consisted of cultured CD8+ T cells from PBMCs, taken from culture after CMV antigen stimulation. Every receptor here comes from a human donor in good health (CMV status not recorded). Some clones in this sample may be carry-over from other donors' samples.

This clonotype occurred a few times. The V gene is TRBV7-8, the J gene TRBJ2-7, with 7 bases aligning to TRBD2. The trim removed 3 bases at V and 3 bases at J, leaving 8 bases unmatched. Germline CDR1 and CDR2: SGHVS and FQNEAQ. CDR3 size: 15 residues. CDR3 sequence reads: CASSLGGSRIYEQYV. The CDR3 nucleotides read TGTGCCAGCAGCTTGGGGGGGTCTCGTATCTACGAGCAGTACGTC.

CDR3 amino acids: CASSLWANQPQHF. In DNA form, the CDR3 reads TGTGCCAGCAGCTTGTGGGCTAATCAGCCCCAGCATTTT. The gene calls are TRBV5-6 and TRBJ1-5; no clear D gene. Germline V gene data show CDR1 as SGHDT and CDR2 as YYEEEE. There are 13 residues in the CDR3. Trimming cost V 1 base and J 4 bases, with 6 bases left between them.

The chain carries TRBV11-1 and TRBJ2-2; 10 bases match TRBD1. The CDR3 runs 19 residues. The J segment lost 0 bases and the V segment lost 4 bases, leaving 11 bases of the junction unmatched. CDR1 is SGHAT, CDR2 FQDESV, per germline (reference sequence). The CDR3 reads CASSSPGQGLGANTGELFF. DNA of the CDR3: TGTGCCAGCAGCTCCCCGGGACAGGGGTTGGGAGCGAACACCGGGGAGCTGTTTTTT.

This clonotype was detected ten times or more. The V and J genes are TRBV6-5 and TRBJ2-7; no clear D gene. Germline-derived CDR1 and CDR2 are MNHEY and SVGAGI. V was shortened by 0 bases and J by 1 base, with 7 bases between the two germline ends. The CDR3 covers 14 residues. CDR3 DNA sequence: TGTGCCAGCAGTTACTCTCCGGGTTCCTACGAGCAGTACTTC. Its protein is CASSYSPGSYEQYF.

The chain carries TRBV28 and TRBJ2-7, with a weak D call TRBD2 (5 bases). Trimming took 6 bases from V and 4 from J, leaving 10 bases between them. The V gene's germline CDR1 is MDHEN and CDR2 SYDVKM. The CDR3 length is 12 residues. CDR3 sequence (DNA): TGTGCCAGCAGCCCCCCGGGGTACGAGCAGTACGTC. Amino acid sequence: CASSPPGYEQYV.

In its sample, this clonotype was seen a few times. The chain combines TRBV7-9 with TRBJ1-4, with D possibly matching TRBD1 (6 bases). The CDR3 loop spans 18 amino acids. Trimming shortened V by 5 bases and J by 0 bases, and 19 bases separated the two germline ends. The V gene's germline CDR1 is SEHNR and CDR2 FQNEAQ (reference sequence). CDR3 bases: TGTGCCAGCAGCCGGACGGAGGGGGAAATAGCAACTAATGAAAAACTGTTTTTT. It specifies CASSRTEGEIATNEKLFF.

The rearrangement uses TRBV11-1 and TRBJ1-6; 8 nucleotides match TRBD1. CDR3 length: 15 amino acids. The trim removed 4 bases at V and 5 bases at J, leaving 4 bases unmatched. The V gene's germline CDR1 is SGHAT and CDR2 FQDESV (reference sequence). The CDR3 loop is CASSSDRGDNSPLHF. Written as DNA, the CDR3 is TGTGCCAGCAGCTCCGACAGGGGTGATAATTCACCCCTCCACTTT.

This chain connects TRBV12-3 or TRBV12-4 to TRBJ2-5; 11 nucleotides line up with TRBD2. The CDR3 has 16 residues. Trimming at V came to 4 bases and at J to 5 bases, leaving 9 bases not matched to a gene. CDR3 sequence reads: CASSSPLAGGRETQYF. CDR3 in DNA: TGTGCCAGCAGTTCGCCGCTAGCGGGGGGTCGGGAGACCCAGTACTTC.

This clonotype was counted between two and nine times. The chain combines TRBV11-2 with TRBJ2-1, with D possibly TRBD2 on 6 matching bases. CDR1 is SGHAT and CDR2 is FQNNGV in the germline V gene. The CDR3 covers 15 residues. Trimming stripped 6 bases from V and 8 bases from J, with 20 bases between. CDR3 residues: CASSTGGSDLDEQFF. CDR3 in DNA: TGTGCCAGCAGTACCGGGGGATCAGATCTCGATGAGCAGTTCTTC.

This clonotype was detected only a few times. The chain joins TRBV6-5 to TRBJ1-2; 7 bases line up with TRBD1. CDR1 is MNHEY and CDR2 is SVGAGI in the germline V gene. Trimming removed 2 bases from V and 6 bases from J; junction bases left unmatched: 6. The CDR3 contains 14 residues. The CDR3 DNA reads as TGTGCCAGCAGTTACGCAGGGGGAGCGAATGGCTACACCTTC. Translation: CASSYAGGANGYTF.

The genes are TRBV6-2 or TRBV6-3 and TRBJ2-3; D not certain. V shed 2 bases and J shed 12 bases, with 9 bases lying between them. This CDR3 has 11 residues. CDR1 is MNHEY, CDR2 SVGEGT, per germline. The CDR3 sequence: CASSYRVIQYF. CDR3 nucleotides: TGTGCCAGCAGTTACAGGGTGATACAGTATTTT.

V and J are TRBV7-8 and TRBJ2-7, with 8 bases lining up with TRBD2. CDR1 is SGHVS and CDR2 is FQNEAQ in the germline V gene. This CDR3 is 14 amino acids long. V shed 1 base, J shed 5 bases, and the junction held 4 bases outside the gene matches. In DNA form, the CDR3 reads TGTGCCAGCAGCTTAGAAGCGGGGGACAACGAGCAGTACGTC. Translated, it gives CASSLEAGDNEQYV.

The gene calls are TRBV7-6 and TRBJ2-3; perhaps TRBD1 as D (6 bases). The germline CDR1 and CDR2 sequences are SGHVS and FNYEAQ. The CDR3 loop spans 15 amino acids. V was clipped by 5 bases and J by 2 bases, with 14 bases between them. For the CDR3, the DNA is TGTGCCAGCAGCCAAATACAGGGACCCACAGATACGCAGTATTTT. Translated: CASSQIQGPTDTQYF.

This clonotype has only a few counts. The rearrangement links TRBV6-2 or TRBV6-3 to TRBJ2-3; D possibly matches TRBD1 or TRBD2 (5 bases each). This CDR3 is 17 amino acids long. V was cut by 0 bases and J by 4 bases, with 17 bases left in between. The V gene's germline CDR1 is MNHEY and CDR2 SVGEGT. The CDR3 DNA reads TGTGCCAGCAGTTACTCGGTGGGGGTAATGTCGGCAGATACGCAGTATTTT. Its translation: CASSYSVGVMSADTQYF.

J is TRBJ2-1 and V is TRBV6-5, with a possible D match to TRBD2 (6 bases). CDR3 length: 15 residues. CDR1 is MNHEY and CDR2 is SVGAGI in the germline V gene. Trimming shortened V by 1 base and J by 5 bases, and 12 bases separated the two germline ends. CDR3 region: CASSYLGEANNEQFF. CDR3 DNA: TGTGCCAGCAGTTACTTGGGGGAGGCGAACAATGAGCAGTTCTTC.

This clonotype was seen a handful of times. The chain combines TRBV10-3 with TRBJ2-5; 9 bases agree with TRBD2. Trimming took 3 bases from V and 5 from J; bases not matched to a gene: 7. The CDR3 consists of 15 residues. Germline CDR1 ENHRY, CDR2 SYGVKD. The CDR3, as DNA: TGTGCCATCAGTGATCGGACTAGCGATGGGGAGACCCAGTACTTC. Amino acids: CAISDRTSDGETQYF.

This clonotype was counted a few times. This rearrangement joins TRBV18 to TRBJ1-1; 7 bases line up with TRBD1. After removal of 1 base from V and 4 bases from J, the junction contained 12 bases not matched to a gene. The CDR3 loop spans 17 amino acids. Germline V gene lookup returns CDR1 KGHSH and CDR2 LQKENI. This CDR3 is CASSPQSTGPGSTEAFF. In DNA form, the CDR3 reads TGTGCCAGCTCACCACAATCGACAGGGCCGGGTAGCACTGAAGCTTTCTTT.

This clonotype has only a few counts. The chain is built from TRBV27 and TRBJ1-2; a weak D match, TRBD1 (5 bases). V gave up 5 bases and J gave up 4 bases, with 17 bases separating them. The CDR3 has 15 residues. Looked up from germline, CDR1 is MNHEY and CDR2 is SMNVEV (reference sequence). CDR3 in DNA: TGTGCCAGCAGTCCCCAAACCAGGGACTCCTATGGCTACACCTTC. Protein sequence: CASSPQTRDSYGYTF.

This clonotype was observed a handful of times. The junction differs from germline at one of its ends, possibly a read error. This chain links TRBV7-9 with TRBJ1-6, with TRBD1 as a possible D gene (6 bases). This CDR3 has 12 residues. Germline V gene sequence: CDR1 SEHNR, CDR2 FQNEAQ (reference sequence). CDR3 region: CASSSDRSPVRF. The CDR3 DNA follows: TGTGCCAGCAGCTCAGACAGGTCCCCGGTCCGATTT. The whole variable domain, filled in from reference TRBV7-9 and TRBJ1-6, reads DTGVSQNPRHKITKRGQNVTFRCDPISEHNRLYWYRQTLGQGPEFLTYFQNEAQLEKSRLLSDRFSAERPKGSFSTLEIQRTEQGDSAMYLCASSSDRSPVRFGNGTRLTVT.

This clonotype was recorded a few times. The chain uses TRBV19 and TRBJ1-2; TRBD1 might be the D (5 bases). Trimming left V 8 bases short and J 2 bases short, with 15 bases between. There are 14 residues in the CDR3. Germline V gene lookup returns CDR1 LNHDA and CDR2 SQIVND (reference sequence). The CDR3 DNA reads TGTGCCAGTGGCGCGGGGCCTCTCAACTATGGCTACACCTTC. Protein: CASGAGPLNYGYTF.